The 31 T cell receptor beta chains presented below share a single source sample, sequenced in a study of T cell responses to AZD1222 COVID-19 vaccine. The table came from immunoSEQ multiplex PCR; TCRdb's copy has only in-frame clones and leaves some out. The repertoire consists of approximately 120,000 clones, with roughly nine tenths occurring once and the leading ten covering approximately 8.8%. The material sequenced was peripheral blood, taken 28 days after the second AZD1222 dose. All receptors derive from an adult who received the AZD1222 COVID-19 vaccine.

The V call is TRBV30, the J call TRBJ2-7, with 9 positions matching TRBD2. The CDR3 has 15 residues. From germline, CDR1 is GTSNPN and CDR2 SVGIG (reference sequence). Trimming took 3 bases from V and 5 from J; bases not matched to a gene: 11. The CDR3 nucleotides are TGTGCCTGGAGGGCTAGCGGGGCCCCCGGGGACGAGCAGTACTTC. Protein sequence: CAWRASGAPGDEQYF.

V and J are TRBV19 and TRBJ2-1; D remains unclear. Germline V gene data show CDR1 as LNHDA and CDR2 as SQIVND (reference sequence). This CDR3 is 14 amino acids long. V lost 7 bases and J 6 bases, leaving 16 bases between the germline ends. The CDR3: CASTRTWVTNEQFF. In DNA, the CDR3 is TGTGCCAGTACCCGGACGTGGGTCACCAATGAGCAGTTCTTC.

The gene calls are TRBV3-1 (or the pseudogene TRBV3-2) and TRBJ1-1; D may be TRBD1 (5 bases). The CDR3 has 13 amino acids. CDR1 and CDR2 from the germline V gene are LGHDT and YNNKEL (reference sequence). V lost 5 bases to trimming and J lost 0 bases, with 7 bases between them. This CDR3 reads CASSNRLNTEAFF. The CDR3 nucleotides read TGTGCCAGCAGCAACAGGCTGAACACTGAAGCTTTCTTT.

This chain connects TRBV7-2 to TRBJ2-5; D gene ambiguous. The germline CDR1 and CDR2 sequences are SGHTA and FQGNSA. This CDR3 is built from 14 residues. Trimming took 2 bases from V and 2 from J, leaving 9 bases between them. The chain's CDR3 is CASSLSQAQETQYF. The CDR3 DNA is TGTGCCAGCAGCTTAAGCCAGGCGCAAGAGACCCAGTACTTC.

V and J are TRBV14 and TRBJ2-2; tentative D call: TRBD1 (6 bases). The length of the CDR3 is 16 residues. Germline loops: CDR1 SGHDN, CDR2 FVKESK. Trimming removed 9 bases at V and 6 bases at J, with 23 bases between. The CDR3 DNA reads as TGTGCCAGGGATTTATGGACAGTGAGTGTCGCCGGGGAGCTGTTTTTT. It codes for CARDLWTVSVAGELFF. The variable domain in full, completed from reference TRBV14 and TRBJ2-2, reads EAGVTQFPSHSVIEKGQTVTLRCDPISGHDNLYWYRRVMGKEIKFLLHFVKESKQDESGMPNNRFLAERTGGTYSTLKVQPAELEDSGVYFCARDLWTVSVAGELFFGEGSRLTVL.

The V gene is TRBV6-5, the J gene TRBJ1-1; D perhaps matches TRBD1 (5 bases). CDR3 size: 13 residues. V lost 6 bases and J 3 bases, leaving 11 bases between the germline ends. From germline, CDR1 is MNHEY and CDR2 SVGAGI. The CDR3 here is CASSRDWHTEAFF. The CDR3 DNA sequence: TGTGCCAGCAGCCGGGACTGGCACACTGAAGCTTTCTTT.

The rearrangement joins TRBV7-9 to TRBJ1-1; D call uncertain. V lost 6 bases, J lost 0 bases, and 5 bases lay in between. The germline V gene has CDR1 SEHNR and CDR2 FQNEAQ (reference sequence). The CDR3 is 12 amino acids. The CDR3: CASRSMNTEAFF. DNA for the CDR3: TGTGCCAGCAGATCCATGAACACTGAAGCTTTCTTT. Based on the CDR3 plus reference TRBV7-9 and TRBJ1-1, the full variable domain is DTGVSQNPRHKITKRGQNVTFRCDPISEHNRLYWYRQTLGQGPEFLTYFQNEAQLEKSRLLSDRFSAERPKGSFSTLEIQRTEQGDSAMYLCASRSMNTEAFFGQGTRLTVV.

Regarding this clone: At one boundary the junction diverges from the germline segment, which might be a read error. The CDR3 DNA reads TGTGCTAGCAGCTTAGAGTTTAGCACTGAAGCTTTCTTT. It encodes CASSLEFSTEAFF. The chain has TRBV7-7 and TRBJ1-1; D call uncertain. This CDR3 is built from 13 residues. The germline V gene encodes CDR1 SSHAT and CDR2 FNYEAQ (reference sequence).

The rearrangement uses TRBV7-9 and TRBJ1-3; TRBD1 matches at 7 bases. Germline assignment: CDR1 SEHNR and CDR2 FQNEAQ (reference sequence). V dropped 5 bases and J dropped 4; count of bases not matched to a gene: 5. The CDR3 runs 14 residues. This CDR3 is CASSQGGDGNTIYF. The CDR3 coding sequence is TGTGCCAGCAGCCAGGGGGGGGACGGAAACACCATATATTTT.

The chain couples TRBV9 to TRBJ1-1; a possible D gene is TRBD1 (5 bases). This CDR3 region has 14 residues. V was shortened by 3 bases and J by 4 bases, with 13 bases between the two germline ends. Germline V lookup: CDR1 SGDLS, CDR2 YYNGEE. The CDR3 bases are TGTGCCAGCAGCGCCCCCGGGGGGGGCACTGAAGCTTTCTTT. This translates into CASSAPGGGTEAFF. The variable domain in full, with the rest retrieved from reference TRBV9 and TRBJ1-1, is DSGVTQTPKHLITATGQRVTLRCSPRSGDLSVYWYQQSLDQGLQFLIQYYNGEERAKGNILERFSAQQFPDLHSELNLSSLELGDSALYFCASSAPGGGTEAFFGQGTRLTVV.

The chain couples TRBV19 to TRBJ1-3, with D uncertain. The germline V gene has CDR1 LNHDA and CDR2 SQIVND (reference sequence). The CDR3 contains 15 residues. Trimming left V 3 bases short and J 0 bases short, with 9 bases between. CDR3: CASSMDPFSGNTIYF. The CDR3, as DNA: TGTGCCAGTAGTATGGATCCTTTCTCTGGAAACACCATATATTTT.

The J gene is TRBJ2-1, the V gene TRBV10-3; 12 bases align to TRBD1. J was trimmed by 8 bases and V by 7 bases; bases with no gene match: 6. This CDR3 is 14 amino acids long. CDR1 ENHRY and CDR2 SYGVKD come from the germline V gene. The CDR3 reads CAIKAGTGGDEQFF. The DNA of the CDR3 is TGTGCCATCAAGGCGGGGACAGGGGGCGATGAGCAGTTCTTC.

CDR3 amino acids: CASSPVILNEKLFF. DNA for the CDR3: TGTGCCAGCTCACCGGTGATCCTTAATGAAAAACTGTTTTTT. This rearrangement joins TRBV18 to TRBJ1-4, with unresolved D. Trimming took 3 bases from V and 4 from J, leaving 9 bases between them. This CDR3 comprises 14 residues. The germline gives CDR1 KGHSH, CDR2 LQKENI.

The rearrangement joins TRBV19 to TRBJ1-5; 7 nucleotides match TRBD1. The germline gives CDR1 LNHDA, CDR2 SQIVND (reference sequence). The CDR3 contains 14 residues. J gave up 7 bases and V 7 bases, and 10 bases lay outside the gene matches. CDR3 amino acids: CASMSQGWRQPQHF. CDR3 in DNA: TGTGCCAGTATGTCACAGGGGTGGAGGCAGCCCCAGCATTTT.

This clone was seen more than once but under ten times. The V and J genes are TRBV19 and TRBJ2-3, with 10 bases identical to TRBD2. The length of the CDR3 is 15 residues. Germline V gives CDR1 LNHDA, CDR2 SQIVND (reference sequence). The J segment lost 6 bases and the V segment lost 4 bases, leaving 7 bases of the junction unmatched. The CDR3 bases are TGTGCCAGTAGTACTAGCGGGGGCTTGGAGGATACGCAGTATTTT. Translation gives CASSTSGGLEDTQYF.

This sequence joins TRBV5-1 and TRBJ2-6, with TRBD1 as a possible D gene (6 bases). Germline V gives CDR1 SGHRS, CDR2 YFSETQ. The CDR3 sequence is 15 residues long. V gave up 4 bases and J gave up 3 bases, with 11 bases separating them. CDR3 in DNA: TGCGCCAGCAGCATACAGGGCGGTGGGGCCAACGTCCTGACTTTC. Its protein is CASSIQGGGANVLTF.

J is TRBJ1-5 and V is TRBV6-5, with TRBD1 matching 8 bases. The CDR3 runs 14 residues. In germline, CDR1 is MNHEY, CDR2 SVGAGI. The junction had 9 bases not matched to a gene; V was cut back by 10 bases and J by 4 bases. CDR3 bases: TGTGCCACCTCAGGACAGGGTGGAAATCAGCCCCAGCATTTT. Translation gives CATSGQGGNQPQHF.

The chain recombines TRBV27 with TRBJ2-2; no definite D call. The CDR3 loop spans 14 amino acids. CDR1 MNHEY and CDR2 SMNVEV come from the germline V gene (reference sequence). Trimming cost V 8 bases and J 6 bases, with 16 bases left between them. The CDR3 sequence: CASAKSPRAGELFF. Written as DNA, the CDR3 is TGTGCCAGCGCCAAATCCCCACGGGCCGGGGAGCTGTTTTTT.

V and J are TRBV6-5 and TRBJ1-2, with D tentatively TRBD1 (5 bases). Between the trimmed V and J ends, which lost 6 bases and 8 bases, there was a span of 19 bases. CDR3 length: 14 amino acids. Germline assignment: CDR1 MNHEY and CDR2 SVGAGI. The CDR3 sequence is CASSPTGGADGYTF. The CDR3 DNA sequence: TGTGCCAGCAGCCCAACAGGAGGCGCAGACGGCTACACCTTC.

The J gene is TRBJ2-7, the V gene TRBV2; D call uncertain. In germline, CDR1 is SNHLY, CDR2 FYNNEI. This CDR3 spans 13 amino acids. V was trimmed by 6 bases and J by 6 bases, leaving 15 bases between them. For the CDR3, the DNA is TGTGCCAGCAGCTACGCCGACGGTGGCGAGCAGTACTTC. This sequence encodes CASSYADGGEQYF.

The genes are TRBV5-4 and TRBJ2-4, with D possibly TRBD1 on 6 matching bases. Trimming removed 0 bases at V and 9 bases at J, with 13 bases between. There are 14 residues in the CDR3. Germline CDR1 is SGHNT and CDR2 is YYREEE (reference sequence). The CDR3 is CASSLEGGLGIQYF. The CDR3 DNA sequence: TGTGCCAGCAGCTTGGAAGGGGGTCTAGGCATTCAGTACTTC.

The sample holds one count of this clone. The rearrangement joins TRBV2 to TRBJ2-5; TRBD2 matches 13 bases. Germline assignment: CDR1 SNHLY and CDR2 FYNNEI. V trimming: 6 bases; J trimming: 5 bases; junction bases outside the gene matches: 3. There are 14 residues in the CDR3. In DNA, the CDR3 is TGTGCCAGCAGGAGGACTAGCGGGAGTGAGACCCAGTACTTC. This encodes CASRRTSGSETQYF.

The V and J genes are TRBV4-2 and TRBJ1-2; TRBD1 agrees at 9 bases. This CDR3 spans 13 amino acids. CDR1 and CDR2 (germline): LGHNA, YNFKEQ. Unmatched junction bases numbered 2, after V lost 1 base and J lost 8 bases. The CDR3 loop is CASSQGTGVGYTF. The CDR3 DNA reads TGTGCCAGCAGCCAAGGGACAGGGGTCGGCTACACCTTC.

CDR3 amino acids: CASTPQGGVSGELFF. The DNA of the CDR3 is TGTGCCAGTACCCCCCAGGGAGGGGTCTCCGGGGAGCTGTTTTTT. The chain is built from TRBV19 and TRBJ2-2; 7 bases agree with TRBD2. Per germline, CDR1 LNHDA and CDR2 SQIVND (reference sequence). The J segment lost 6 bases and the V segment lost 7 bases, leaving 11 bases of the junction unmatched. The CDR3 has 15 amino acids. Using reference TRBV19 and TRBJ2-2 for the parts outside the CDR3, the full variable domain is DGGITQSPKYLFRKEGQNVTLSCEQNLNHDAMYWYRQDPGQGLRLIYYSQIVNDFQKGDIAEGYSVSREKKESFPLTVTSAQKNPTAFYLCASTPQGGVSGELFFGEGSRLTVL.

This chain connects TRBV27 to TRBJ2-2; 8 bases agree with TRBD1. This CDR3 is 16 amino acids long. CDR1 MNHEY and CDR2 SMNVEV come from the germline V gene (reference sequence). The trim removed 6 bases at V and 1 base at J, leaving 7 bases unmatched. Here the CDR3 reads CASSTAGTGNTGELFF. The CDR3 DNA is TGTGCCAGCAGCACCGCCGGGACAGGGAACACCGGGGAGCTGTTTTTT.

The CDR3, as DNA: TGTGCCAGCAGCGTCCAAGGGGGACAAGGAGAGACCCAGTACTTC. This encodes CASSVQGGQGETQYF. The chain is built from TRBV9 and TRBJ2-5, with TRBD1 as a possible D gene (6 bases). CDR3 size: 15 residues. The ends were cut back, 2 bases at V and 4 bases at J, with 15 bases in the middle. Germline V gives CDR1 SGDLS, CDR2 YYNGEE.

The chain uses TRBV14 and TRBJ2-7; D might be TRBD1 (6 bases). The germline CDR1 and CDR2 sequences are SGHDN and FVKESK. This CDR3 region has 15 residues. The V gene lost 2 bases and the J gene lost 4 bases, with 15 bases spanning the gap. The CDR3 is CASSQRAGVSYEQYF. The CDR3 bases are TGTGCCAGCAGCCAACGGGCAGGGGTTAGTTACGAGCAGTACTTC.

The rearrangement uses TRBV7-2 and TRBJ1-5, with D hard to call. CDR1 and CDR2 (germline): SGHTA, FQGNSA. V was cut by 5 bases and J by 6 bases, with 14 bases left in between. This CDR3 region has 14 residues. CDR3 amino acids: CASSGRGGGQPQHF. CDR3 bases: TGTGCCAGCAGCGGTAGAGGAGGCGGTCAGCCCCAGCATTTT.

The chain is built from TRBV19 and TRBJ1-2; 8 bases are shared with TRBD1. V lost 5 bases and J lost 4; bases outside the gene matches: 9. CDR1 LNHDA and CDR2 SQIVND come from the germline V gene (reference sequence). CDR3 length: 15 amino acids. CDR3: CASSPQDREGYGYTF. DNA of the CDR3: TGTGCCAGTAGTCCCCAGGACAGGGAGGGCTATGGCTACACCTTC.

The rearrangement links TRBV9 to TRBJ2-1, with 7 bases that match TRBD1. The CDR3 has 13 residues. V dropped 4 bases and J dropped 8; count of bases not matched to a gene: 6. Germline V CDR1 and CDR2: SGDLS, YYNGEE. CDR3 bases: TGTGCCAGCAGCTGGGACAGTTTAGATGAGCAGTTCTTC. Translating it yields CASSWDSLDEQFF.

The CDR3 loop is CASRDLGLAGFEQFF. CDR3 sequence (DNA): TGTGCCAGCAGAGACCTGGGACTAGCGGGGTTTGAGCAGTTCTTC. This sequence joins TRBV6-6 and TRBJ2-1; the match to TRBD2 covers 13 bases. The CDR3 extends over 15 amino acids. In germline, CDR1 is MNHNY, CDR2 SVGAGI (reference sequence). Trimming at V came to 6 bases and at J to 9 bases, leaving 8 bases not matched to a gene.